The table lists the clone carrying this T cell receptor (beta chain) with many counts. The sample is drawn from a study of identical twins. One entry per CDR3 protein results from TCRdb running MiXCR on the 5' RACE reads. The table shows 350,000 to 450,000 distinct CDR3 sequences, with about a fifth occurring only once. In germline, CDR1 is DFQATT, CDR2 SNEGSKA (reference sequence). This CDR3 spans 17 amino acids. V was cut by 3 bases and J by 0 bases, with 15 bases left in between. The chain has TRBV20-1 and TRBJ1-6, with TRBD1 as a possible D gene (6 bases). The sequencing input was naive T cells sorted from blood. The receptor was derived from a man aged 50 to 60 in good health. CDR3 nucleotides: TGCAGTGCTAGGAGGGGGGAGCTGAGCTCCTATAATTCACCCCTCCACTTT. This sequence encodes CSARRGELSSYNSPLHF.